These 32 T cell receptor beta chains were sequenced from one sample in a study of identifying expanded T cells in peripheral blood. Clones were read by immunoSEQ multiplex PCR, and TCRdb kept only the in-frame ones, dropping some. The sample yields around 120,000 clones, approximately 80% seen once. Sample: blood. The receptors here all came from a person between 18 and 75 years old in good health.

CDR3 bases: TGTGCCAGCAGTTTATACAGCCACGATGGCTACACCTTC. It codes for CASSLYSHDGYTF. The chain recombines TRBV28 with TRBJ1-2; no clear D gene. CDR3 length: 13 residues. V was trimmed by 1 base and J by 6 bases, leaving 9 bases between them. Germline loops: CDR1 MDHEN, CDR2 SYDVKM.

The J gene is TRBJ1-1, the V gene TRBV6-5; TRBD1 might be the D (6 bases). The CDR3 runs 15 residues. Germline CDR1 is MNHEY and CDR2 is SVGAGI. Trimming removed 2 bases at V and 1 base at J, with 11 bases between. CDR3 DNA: TGTGCCAGCAGTTACGGGGGGGCGCCGAACACTGAAGCTTTCTTT. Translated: CASSYGGAPNTEAFF.

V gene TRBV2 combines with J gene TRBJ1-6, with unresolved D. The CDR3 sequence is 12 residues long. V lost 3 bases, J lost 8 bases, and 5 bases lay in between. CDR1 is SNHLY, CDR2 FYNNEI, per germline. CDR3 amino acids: CASSDLYSPLHF. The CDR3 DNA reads TGTGCCAGCAGTGATCTGTATTCACCCCTCCACTTT.

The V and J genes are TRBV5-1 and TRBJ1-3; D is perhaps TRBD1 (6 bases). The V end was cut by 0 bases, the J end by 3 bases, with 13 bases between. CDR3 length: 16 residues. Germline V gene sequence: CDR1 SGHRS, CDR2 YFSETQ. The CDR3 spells CASSLVAGQIGNTIYF. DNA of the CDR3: TGCGCCAGCAGCTTGGTAGCAGGACAGATTGGAAACACCATATATTTT. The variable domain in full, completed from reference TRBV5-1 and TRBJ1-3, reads KAGVTQTPRYLIKTRGQQVTLSCSPISGHRSVSWYQQTPGQGLQFLFEYFSETQRNKGNFPGRFSGRQFSNSRSEMNVSTLELGDSALYLCASSLVAGQIGNTIYFGEGSWLTVV.

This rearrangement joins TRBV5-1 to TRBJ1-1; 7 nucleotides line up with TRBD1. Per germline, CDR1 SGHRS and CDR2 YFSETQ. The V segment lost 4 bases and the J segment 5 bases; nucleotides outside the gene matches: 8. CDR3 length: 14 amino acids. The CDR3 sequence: CASSAGTEGTEAFF. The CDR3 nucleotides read TGCGCCAGCAGCGCCGGGACAGAGGGGACTGAAGCTTTCTTT.

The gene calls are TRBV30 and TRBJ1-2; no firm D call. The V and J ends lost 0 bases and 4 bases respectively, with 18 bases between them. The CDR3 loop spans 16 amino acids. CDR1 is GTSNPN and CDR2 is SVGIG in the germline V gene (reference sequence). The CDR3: CAWSVRSWESSYGYTF. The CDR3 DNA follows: TGTGCCTGGAGTGTACGGAGTTGGGAAAGTTCCTATGGCTACACCTTC.

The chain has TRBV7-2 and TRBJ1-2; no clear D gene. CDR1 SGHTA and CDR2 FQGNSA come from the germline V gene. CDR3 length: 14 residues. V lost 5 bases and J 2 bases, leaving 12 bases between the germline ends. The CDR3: CASSQPPRNYGYTF. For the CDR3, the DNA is TGTGCCAGCAGCCAACCCCCCAGGAACTATGGCTACACCTTC.

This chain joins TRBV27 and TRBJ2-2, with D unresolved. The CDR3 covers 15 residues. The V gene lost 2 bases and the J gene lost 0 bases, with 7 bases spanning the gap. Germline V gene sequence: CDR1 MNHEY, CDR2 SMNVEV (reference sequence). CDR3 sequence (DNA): TGTGCCAGCAGTTTAGTGCCCACGAACACCGGGGAGCTGTTTTTT. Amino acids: CASSLVPTNTGELFF.

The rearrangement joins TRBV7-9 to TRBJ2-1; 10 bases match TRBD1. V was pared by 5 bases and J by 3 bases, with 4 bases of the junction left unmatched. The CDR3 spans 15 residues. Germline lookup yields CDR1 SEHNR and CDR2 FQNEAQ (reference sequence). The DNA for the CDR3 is TGTGCCAGCAGCCTTCGGACAGGGGGCTACAATGAGCAGTTCTTC. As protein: CASSLRTGGYNEQFF.

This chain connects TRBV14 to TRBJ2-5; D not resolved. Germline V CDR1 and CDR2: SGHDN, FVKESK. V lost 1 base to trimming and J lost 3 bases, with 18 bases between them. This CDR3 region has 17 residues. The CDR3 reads CASSQVYGSWAEETQYF. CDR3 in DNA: TGTGCCAGCAGCCAAGTTTATGGTAGTTGGGCAGAAGAGACCCAGTACTTC.

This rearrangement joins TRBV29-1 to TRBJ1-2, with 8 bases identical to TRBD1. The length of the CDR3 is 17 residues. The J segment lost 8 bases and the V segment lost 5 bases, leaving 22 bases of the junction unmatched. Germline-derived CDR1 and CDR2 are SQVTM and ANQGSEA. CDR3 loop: CSVITLRQGTYKWGYTF. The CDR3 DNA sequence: TGCAGCGTTATTACCTTGAGACAGGGGACCTATAAATGGGGCTACACCTTC.

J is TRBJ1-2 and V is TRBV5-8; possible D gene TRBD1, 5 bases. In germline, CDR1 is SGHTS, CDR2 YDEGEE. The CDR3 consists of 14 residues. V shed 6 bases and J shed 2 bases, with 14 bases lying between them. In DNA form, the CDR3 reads TGTGCCAGCAACTGGGGGGAGCCGAACTATGGCTACACCTTC. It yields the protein CASNWGEPNYGYTF.

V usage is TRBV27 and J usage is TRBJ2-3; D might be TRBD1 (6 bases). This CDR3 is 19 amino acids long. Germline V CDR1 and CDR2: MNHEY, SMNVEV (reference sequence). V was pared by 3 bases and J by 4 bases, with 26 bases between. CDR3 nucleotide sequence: TGTGCCAGCAGTTTCGGTTACGCCGAACTGGACAGAACCGCAGATACGCAGTATTTT. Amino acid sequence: CASSFGYAELDRTADTQYF.

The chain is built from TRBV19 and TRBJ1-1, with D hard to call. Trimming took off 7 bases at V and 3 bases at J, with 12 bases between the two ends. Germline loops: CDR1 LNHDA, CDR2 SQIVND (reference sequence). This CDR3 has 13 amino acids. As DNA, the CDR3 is TGTGCCAGTATTGGTAGTTCCGACACTGAAGCTTTCTTT. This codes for CASIGSSDTEAFF.

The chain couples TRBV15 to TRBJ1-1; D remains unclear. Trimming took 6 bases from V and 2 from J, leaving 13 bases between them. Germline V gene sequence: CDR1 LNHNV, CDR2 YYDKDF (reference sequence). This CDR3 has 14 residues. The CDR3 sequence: CATSTVGKNTEAFF. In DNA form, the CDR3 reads TGTGCCACCAGTACAGTCGGGAAAAACACTGAAGCTTTCTTT.

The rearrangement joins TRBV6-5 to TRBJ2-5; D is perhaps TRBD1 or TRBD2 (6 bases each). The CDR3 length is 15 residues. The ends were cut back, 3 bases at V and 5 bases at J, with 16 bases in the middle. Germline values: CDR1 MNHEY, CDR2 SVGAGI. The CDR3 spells CASSYTRGVWETQYF. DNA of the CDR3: TGTGCCAGCAGTTATACAAGGGGGGTATGGGAGACCCAGTACTTC.

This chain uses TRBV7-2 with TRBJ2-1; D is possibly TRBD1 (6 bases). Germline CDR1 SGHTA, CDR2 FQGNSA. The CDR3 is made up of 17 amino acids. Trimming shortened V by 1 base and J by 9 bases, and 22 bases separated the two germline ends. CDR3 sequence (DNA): TGTGCCAGCAGCTTAGTATCAGGACTGAATATCAGGGGTGAGCAGTTCTTC. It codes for CASSLVSGLNIRGEQFF.

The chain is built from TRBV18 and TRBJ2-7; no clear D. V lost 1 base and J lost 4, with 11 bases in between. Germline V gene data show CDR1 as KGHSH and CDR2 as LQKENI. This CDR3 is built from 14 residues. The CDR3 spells CASSPLGTYYEQYF. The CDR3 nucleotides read TGTGCCAGCTCACCACTGGGCACCTATTACGAGCAGTACTTC. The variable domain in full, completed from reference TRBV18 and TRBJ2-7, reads NAGVMQNPRHLVRRRGQEARLRCSPMKGHSHVYWYRQLPEEGLKFMVYLQKENIIDESGMPKERFSAEFPKEGPSILRIQQVVRGDSAAYFCASSPLGTYYEQYFGPGTRLTVT.

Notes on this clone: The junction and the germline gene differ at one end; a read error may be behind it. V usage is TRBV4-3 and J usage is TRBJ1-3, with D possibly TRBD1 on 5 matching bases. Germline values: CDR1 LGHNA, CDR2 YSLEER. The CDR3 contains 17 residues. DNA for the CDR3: TGCGCCAGCAGCCAAGACAGTACGGGACCTCCACCTTTAAGGCTGAATTTT. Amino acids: CASSQDSTGPPPLRLNF.

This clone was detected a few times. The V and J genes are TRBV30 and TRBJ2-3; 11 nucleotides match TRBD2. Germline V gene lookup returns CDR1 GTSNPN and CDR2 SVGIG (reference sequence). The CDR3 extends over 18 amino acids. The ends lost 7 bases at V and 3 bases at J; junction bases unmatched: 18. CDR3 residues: CASSMAWLAGGRTDTQYF. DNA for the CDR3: TGTGCCTCCTCCATGGCCTGGCTAGCGGGGGGCCGAACAGATACGCAGTATTTT.

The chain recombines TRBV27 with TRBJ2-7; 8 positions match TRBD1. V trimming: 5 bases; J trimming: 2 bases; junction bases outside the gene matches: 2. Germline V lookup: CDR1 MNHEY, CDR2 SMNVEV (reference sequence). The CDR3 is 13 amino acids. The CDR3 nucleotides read TGTGCCAGCAGTGACAGGGGTGCCTACGAGCAGTACTTC. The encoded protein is CASSDRGAYEQYF.

DNA of the CDR3: TGTGCCAGCAGGCGACAGGGGGCTAATAATTCACCCCTCCACTTT. Encoded protein: CASRRQGANNSPLHF. V usage is TRBV7-2 and J usage is TRBJ1-6, with 10 bases matching TRBD1. V trimming: 6 bases; J trimming: 5 bases; junction bases outside the gene matches: 4. Germline CDR1 and CDR2: SGHTA and FQGNSA. The CDR3 runs to 15 residues.

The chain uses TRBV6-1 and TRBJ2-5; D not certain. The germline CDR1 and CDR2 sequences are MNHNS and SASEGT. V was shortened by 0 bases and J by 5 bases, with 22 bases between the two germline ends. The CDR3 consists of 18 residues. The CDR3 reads CASSEAGSGYQWRETQYF. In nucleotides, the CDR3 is TGTGCCAGCAGTGAAGCGGGCTCGGGCTACCAATGGCGGGAGACCCAGTACTTC.

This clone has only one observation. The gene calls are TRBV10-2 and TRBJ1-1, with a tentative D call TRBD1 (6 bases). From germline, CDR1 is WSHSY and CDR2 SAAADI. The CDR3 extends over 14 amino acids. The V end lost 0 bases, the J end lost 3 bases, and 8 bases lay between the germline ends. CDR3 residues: CASSESRQDTEAFF. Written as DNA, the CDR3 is TGCGCCAGCAGTGAGTCGAGACAGGACACTGAAGCTTTCTTT.

In nucleotides, the CDR3 is TGTGCCAGCAGTTTATCGCCAACGGGCTCCTATAATTCACCCCTCCACTTT. The encoded protein is CASSLSPTGSYNSPLHF. This chain links TRBV27 with TRBJ1-6; D call uncertain. CDR1 is MNHEY and CDR2 is SMNVEV in the germline V gene (reference sequence). V lost 0 bases to trimming and J lost 0 bases, with 9 bases between them. The CDR3 extends over 17 amino acids.

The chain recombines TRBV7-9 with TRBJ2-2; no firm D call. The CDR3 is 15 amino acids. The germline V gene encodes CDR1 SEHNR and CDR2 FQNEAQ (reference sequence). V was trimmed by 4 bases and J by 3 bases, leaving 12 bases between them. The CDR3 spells CASSSLQTDTGELFF. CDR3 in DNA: TGTGCCAGCAGCTCCCTGCAGACCGACACCGGGGAGCTGTTTTTT.

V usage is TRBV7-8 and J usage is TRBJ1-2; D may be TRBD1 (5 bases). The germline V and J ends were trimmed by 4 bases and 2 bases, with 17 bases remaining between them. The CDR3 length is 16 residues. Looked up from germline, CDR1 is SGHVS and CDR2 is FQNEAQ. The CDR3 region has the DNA TGTGCCAGCAGCTCGTCAATGACAGTTAGAAACTATGGCTACACCTTC. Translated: CASSSSMTVRNYGYTF.

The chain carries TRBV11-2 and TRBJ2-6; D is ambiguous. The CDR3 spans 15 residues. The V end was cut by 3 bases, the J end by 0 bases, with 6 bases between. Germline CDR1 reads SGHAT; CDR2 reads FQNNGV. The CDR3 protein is CASSLGYSGANVLTF. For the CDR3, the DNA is TGTGCCAGCAGCTTGGGATACTCTGGGGCCAACGTCCTGACTTTC.

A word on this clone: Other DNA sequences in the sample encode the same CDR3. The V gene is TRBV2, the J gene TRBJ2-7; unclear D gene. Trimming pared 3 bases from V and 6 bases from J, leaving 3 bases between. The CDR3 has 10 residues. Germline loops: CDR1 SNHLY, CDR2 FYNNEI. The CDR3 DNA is TGTGCCAGCAGTGATAGCGAGCAGTACTTC. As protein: CASSDSEQYF.

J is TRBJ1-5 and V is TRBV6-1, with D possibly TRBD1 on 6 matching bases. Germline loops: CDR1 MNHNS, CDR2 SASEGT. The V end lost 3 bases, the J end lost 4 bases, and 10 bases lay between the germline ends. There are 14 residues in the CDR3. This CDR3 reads CASSDRQVNQPQHF. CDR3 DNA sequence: TGTGCCAGCAGTGATCGACAGGTAAATCAGCCCCAGCATTTT.

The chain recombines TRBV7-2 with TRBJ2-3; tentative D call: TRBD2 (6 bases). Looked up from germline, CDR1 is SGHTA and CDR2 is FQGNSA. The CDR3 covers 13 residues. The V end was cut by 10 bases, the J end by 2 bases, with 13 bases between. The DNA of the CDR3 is TGTGCCACCGCTAGCGTTCACACAGATACGCAGTATTTT. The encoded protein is CATASVHTDTQYF.

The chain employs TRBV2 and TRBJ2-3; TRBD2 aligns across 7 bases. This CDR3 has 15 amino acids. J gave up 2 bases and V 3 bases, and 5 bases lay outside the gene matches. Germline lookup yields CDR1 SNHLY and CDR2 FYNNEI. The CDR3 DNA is TGTGCCAGCAGTGAGGGGGGGGGTAACACAGATACGCAGTATTTT. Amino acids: CASSEGGGNTDTQYF.